This T cell receptor (beta chain) was identified in a study of OX40 agonist ivuxolimab in advanced cancers. The CDR3 length is 14 residues. Deletions cut 1 base from V and 8 bases from J, with 12 bases between. CDR1 is SGHAT, CDR2 FQNNGV, per germline. Method: immunoSEQ multiplex PCR; TCRdb's copy keeps in-frame clones and lacks some. The table includes about 66,000 clones, about 87% detected once. This TCR was sampled from an adult with an advanced solid tumor such as melanoma, head and neck, liver or kidney cancer. The sample consisted of CD4+ or CD8+ T cells sorted from blood, taken in a trial of the OX40 agonist ivuxolimab. The chain couples TRBV11-2 to TRBJ2-1; D gene unclear. The CDR3 nucleotides read TGTGCCAGCAGCTTAGGACCCCCGAGCTATGAGCAGTTCTTC. Protein: CASSLGPPSYEQFF.